Each of the 2 T cell receptor beta chains below was sequenced from the same sample in a study of naive CD8 T cells in extremely preterm neonates. Clones were sequenced by immunoSEQ multiplex PCR, and TCRdb holds only the in-frame ones, with some missing. The table records fewer than 6,500 clones, 98% of them present only once. Sequenced sample: naive CD8+ T cells from blood. Receptor source: a human donor in good health.

The V and J genes are TRBV15 and TRBJ2-5; TRBD1 agrees at 11 bases. V was clipped by 1 base and J by 3 bases; unmatched bases: 1. Germline loops: CDR1 LNHNV, CDR2 YYDKDF (reference sequence). The CDR3 contains 15 residues. Written as DNA, the CDR3 is TGTGCCACCAGCAGAGGGGACAGGGGGAAAGAGACCCAGTACTTC. Translation: CATSRGDRGKETQYF.

This rearrangement joins TRBV9 to TRBJ1-5, with a weak D call TRBD1 (5 bases). Between the trimmed V and J ends, which lost 3 bases and 0 bases, there was a span of 10 bases. Per the germline V gene, CDR1 is SGDLS and CDR2 is YYNGEE. The CDR3 spans 15 residues. CDR3 sequence: CASSARDYSNQPQHF. For the CDR3, the DNA is TGTGCCAGCAGCGCCAGGGATTATAGCAATCAGCCCCAGCATTTT.